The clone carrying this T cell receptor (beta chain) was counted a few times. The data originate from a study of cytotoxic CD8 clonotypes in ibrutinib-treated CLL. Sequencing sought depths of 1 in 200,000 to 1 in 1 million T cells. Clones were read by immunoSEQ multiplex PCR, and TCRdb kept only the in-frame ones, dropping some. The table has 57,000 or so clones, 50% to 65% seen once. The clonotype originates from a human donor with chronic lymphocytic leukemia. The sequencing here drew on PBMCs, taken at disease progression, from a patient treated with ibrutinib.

CDR3 nucleotides: TGTGCCACCAGGGAGCCCGGGGATCCCTATGGCTACACCTTC. As protein: CATREPGDPYGYTF. The chain joins TRBV15 to TRBJ1-2, with unresolved D. The CDR3 contains 14 residues. With 6 bases removed from V and 4 bases from J, the gap between germline ends came to 15 bases. Germline V gene sequence: CDR1 LNHNV, CDR2 YYDKDF (reference sequence).